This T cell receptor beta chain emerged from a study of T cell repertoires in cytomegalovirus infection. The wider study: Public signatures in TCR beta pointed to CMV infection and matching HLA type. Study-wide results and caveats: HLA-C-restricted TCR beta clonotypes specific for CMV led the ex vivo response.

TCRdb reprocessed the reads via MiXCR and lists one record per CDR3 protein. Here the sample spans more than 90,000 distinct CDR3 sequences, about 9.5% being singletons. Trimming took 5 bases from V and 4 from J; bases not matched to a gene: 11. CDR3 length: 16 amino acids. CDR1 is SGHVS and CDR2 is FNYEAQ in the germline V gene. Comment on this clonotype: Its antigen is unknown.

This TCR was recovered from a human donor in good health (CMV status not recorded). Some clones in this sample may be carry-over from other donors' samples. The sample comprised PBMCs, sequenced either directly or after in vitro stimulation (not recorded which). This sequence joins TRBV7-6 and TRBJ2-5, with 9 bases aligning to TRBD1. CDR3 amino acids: CASSQLTGTGRETQYF. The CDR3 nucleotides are TGTGCCAGCAGCCAACTAACCGGGACAGGGAGAGAGACCCAGTACTTC.